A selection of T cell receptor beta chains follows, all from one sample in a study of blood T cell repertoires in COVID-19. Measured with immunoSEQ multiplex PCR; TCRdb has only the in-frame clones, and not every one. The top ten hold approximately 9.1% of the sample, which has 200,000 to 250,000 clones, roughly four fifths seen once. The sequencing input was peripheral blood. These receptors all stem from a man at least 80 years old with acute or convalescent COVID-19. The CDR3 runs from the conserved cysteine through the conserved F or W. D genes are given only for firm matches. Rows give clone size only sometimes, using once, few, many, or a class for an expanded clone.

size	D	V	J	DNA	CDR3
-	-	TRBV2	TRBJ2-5	TGTGCCAGCAGTGAAAGGCGGGTACAAGAGACCCAGTACTTC	CASSERRVQETQYF
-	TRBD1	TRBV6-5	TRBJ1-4	TGTGCCAGCAGTCAACAGGGGGCAAGGGAAAAACTGTTTTTT	CASSQQGAREKLFF
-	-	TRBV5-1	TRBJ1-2	TGCGCCAGCAGCTTGGCCGGGGATGGCTACACCTTC	CASSLAGDGYTF
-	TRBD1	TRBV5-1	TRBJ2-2	TGCGCCAGCAGGCGACAGGGGGCTAGCACCGGGGAGCTGTTTTTT	CASRRQGASTGELFF
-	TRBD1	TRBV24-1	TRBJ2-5	TGTGCCACCAGTGGTGGACAGGTGGAGACCCAGTACTTC	CATSGGQVETQYF
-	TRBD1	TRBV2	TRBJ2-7	TGTGCCAGCACTCGACAGGGTAGCTCCTACGAGCAGTACTTC	CASTRQGSSYEQYF
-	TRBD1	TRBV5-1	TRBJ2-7	TGCGCCAGCAGAATGATATCCGGACAGGCTCACAGGGGCTGGGACTTC	CASRMISGQAHRGWDF
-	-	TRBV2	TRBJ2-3	TGTGCCAGCATCTTCGACATTACTAGCACAGATACGCAGTATTTT	CASIFDITSTDTQYF
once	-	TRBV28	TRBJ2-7	TGTGCCAGCAGTTTACCCTCTACAGGGTCTAAGCAGTACTTC	CASSLPSTGSKQYF
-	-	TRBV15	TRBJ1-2	TGTGCCACCAGCAGCCCCAGGGTAGGCAACTATGGCTACACCTTC	CATSSPRVGNYGYTF
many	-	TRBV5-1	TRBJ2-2	TGCGCCAGCAGCTTGGAGGAGCGTGGGGCCCTGAACACCGGGGAGCTGTTTTTT	CASSLEERGALNTGELFF
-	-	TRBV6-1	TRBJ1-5	TGTGCCAGCAGTGAAGCGAGTCTGGGTTTCGGGGGACGCCAGCCCCAGCATTTT	CASSEASLGFGGRQPQHF
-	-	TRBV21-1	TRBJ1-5	TGTGCCAGCAGCCCCCGGACAGGGGGCGCGTCCCGTCAGCCCCAGCATTTT	CASSPRTGGASRQPQHF
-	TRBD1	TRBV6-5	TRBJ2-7	TGTGCCAGCAGTCAGGGGGTTCGTTCCTACGAGCAGTACTTC	CASSQGVRSYEQYF
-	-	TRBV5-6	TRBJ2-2	TGTGCCAGCAGCTTGGAGGAGGGTGGCACCGGGGAGCTGTTTTTT	CASSLEEGGTGELFF
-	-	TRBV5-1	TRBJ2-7	TGCGCCAGCAGCCGCCAAGGGGCCTCCTACGAGCAGTACTTC	CASSRQGASYEQYF
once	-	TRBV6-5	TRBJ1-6	TGTGCCACGAGATCAAGCTCCTATAATTCACCCCTCCACTTT	CATRSSSYNSPLHF
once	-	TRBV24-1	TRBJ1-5	TGTGCCACCGCCCGGGGCAATCAGCCCCAGCATTTT	CATARGNQPQHF